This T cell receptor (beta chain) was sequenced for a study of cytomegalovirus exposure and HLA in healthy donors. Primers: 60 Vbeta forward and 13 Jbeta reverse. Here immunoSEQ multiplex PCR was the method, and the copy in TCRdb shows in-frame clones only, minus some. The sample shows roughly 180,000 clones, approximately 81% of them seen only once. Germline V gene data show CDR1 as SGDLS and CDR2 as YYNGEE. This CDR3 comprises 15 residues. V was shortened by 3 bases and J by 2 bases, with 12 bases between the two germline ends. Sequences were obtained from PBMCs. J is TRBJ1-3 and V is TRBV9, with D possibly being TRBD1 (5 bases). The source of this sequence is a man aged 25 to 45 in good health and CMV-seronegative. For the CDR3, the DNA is TGTGCCAGCAGCGGTTGGGGGGGAGCTGGAAACACCATATATTTT. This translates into CASSGWGGAGNTIYF. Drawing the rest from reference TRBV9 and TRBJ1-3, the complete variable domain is DSGVTQTPKHLITATGQRVTLRCSPRSGDLSVYWYQQSLDQGLQFLIQYYNGEERAKGNILERFSAQQFPDLHSELNLSSLELGDSALYFCASSGWGGAGNTIYFGEGSWLTVV.